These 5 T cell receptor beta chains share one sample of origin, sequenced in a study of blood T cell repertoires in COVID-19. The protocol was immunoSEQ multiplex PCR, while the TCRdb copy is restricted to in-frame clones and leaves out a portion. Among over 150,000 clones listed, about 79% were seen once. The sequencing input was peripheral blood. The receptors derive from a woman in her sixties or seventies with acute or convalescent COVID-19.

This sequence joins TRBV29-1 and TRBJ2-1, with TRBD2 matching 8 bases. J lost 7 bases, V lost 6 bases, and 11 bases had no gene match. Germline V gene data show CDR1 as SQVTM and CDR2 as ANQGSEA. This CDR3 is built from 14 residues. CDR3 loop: CSVTGTRLGNEQFF. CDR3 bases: TGCAGCGTCACCGGGACTAGGCTAGGTAATGAGCAGTTCTTC.

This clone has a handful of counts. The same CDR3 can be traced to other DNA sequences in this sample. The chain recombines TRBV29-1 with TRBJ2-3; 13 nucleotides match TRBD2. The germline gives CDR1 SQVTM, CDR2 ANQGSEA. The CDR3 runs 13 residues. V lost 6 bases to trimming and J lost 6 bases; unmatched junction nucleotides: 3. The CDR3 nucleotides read TGCAGCGTCAGGACTAGCGGGAGTGATACGCAGTATTTT. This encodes CSVRTSGSDTQYF.

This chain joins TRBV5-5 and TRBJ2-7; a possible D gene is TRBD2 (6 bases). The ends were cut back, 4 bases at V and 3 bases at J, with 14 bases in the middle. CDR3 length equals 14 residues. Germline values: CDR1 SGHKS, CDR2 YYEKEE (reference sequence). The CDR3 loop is CASSPWGLSYEQYF. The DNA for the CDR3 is TGTGCCAGCAGCCCTTGGGGACTTAGCTACGAGCAGTACTTC. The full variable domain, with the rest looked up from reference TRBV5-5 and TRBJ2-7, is DAGVTQSPTHLIKTRGQQVTLRCSPISGHKSVSWYQQVLGQGPQFIFQYYEKEERGRGNFPDRFSARQFPNYSSELNVNALLLGDSALYLCASSPWGLSYEQYFGPGTRLTVT.

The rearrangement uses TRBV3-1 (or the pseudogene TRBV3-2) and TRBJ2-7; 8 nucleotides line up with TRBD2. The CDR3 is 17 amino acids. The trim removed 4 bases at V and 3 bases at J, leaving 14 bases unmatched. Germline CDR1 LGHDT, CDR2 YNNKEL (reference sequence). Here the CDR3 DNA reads TGTGCCAGCAGCCCGGGCAGTCTAGCGGGCCAGATCTACGAGCAGTACTTC. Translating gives CASSPGSLAGQIYEQYF.

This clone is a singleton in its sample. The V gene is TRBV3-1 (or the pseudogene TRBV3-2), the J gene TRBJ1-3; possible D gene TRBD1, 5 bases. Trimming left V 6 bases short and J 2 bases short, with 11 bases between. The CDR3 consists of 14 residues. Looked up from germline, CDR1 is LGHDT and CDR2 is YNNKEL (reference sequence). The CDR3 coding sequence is TGTGCCAGCAGACGGGGGACGGCTGGAAACACCATATATTTT. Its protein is CASRRGTAGNTIYF.